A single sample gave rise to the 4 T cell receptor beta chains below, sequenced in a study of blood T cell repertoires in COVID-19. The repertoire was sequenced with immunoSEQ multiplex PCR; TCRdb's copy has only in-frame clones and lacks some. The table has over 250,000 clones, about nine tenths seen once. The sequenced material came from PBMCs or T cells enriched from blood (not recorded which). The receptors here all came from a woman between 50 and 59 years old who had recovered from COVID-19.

The chain's CDR3 is CASSRQYSNQPQHF. CDR3 sequence (DNA): TGTGCCAGCAGTCGACAGTATAGCAATCAGCCCCAGCATTTT. The chain uses TRBV6-5 and TRBJ1-5, with a tentative D call TRBD1 (5 bases). Trimming cost V 5 bases and J 0 bases, with 8 bases left between them. This CDR3 is 14 amino acids long. Germline V CDR1 and CDR2: MNHEY, SVGAGI.

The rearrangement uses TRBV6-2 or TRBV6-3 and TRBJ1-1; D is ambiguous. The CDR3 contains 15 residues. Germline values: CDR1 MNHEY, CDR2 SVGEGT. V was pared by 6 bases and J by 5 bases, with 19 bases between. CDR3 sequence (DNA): TGTGCCAGCAGCCTCCCCCCGATCCAGAGGACTGAAGCTTTCTTT. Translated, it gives CASSLPPIQRTEAFF.

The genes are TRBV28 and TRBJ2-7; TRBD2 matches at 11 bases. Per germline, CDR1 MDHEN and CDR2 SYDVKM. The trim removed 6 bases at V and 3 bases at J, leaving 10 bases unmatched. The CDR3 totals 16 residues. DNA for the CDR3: TGTGCCAGCAGCTCCCCTGGGCTAGCGGGAGGCTACGAGCAGTACTTC. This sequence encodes CASSSPGLAGGYEQYF.

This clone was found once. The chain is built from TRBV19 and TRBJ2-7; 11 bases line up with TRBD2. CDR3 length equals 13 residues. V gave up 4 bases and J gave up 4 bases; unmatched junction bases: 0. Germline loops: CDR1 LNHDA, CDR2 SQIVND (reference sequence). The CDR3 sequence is CASSRTSGYEQYF. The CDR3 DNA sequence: TGTGCCAGTAGTAGGACTAGCGGGTACGAGCAGTACTTC.